The entry below gives a single T cell receptor (beta chain) sequence along with its context. Its antigen is undetermined. The sample comes from a study of shared clonotypes between healthy human individuals. Study observations and caveats: Larger estimated richness was generally seen in naive subsets than in memory subsets. There were few donors, and this limited the genetic and exposure-history diversity represented.

The assay was immunoSEQ multiplex PCR, and TCRdb's table has in-frame clones only and misses some. The table has about 2,200,000 clones, 85% to 95% seen once. V lost 4 bases and J lost 5; bases outside the gene matches: 6. The germline V gene has CDR1 MNHNS and CDR2 SASEGT. The length of the CDR3 is 14 residues. Cells designated naive CD8 were CD45RO-negative and were positively selected for CCR7, with terminally differentiated effector memory CD45RA+ cells excluded. This sequence joins TRBV6-1 and TRBJ2-7; 9 bases line up with TRBD2. The receptor was derived from a man between 18 and 29 years old in good health. Some clones in this sample may be carry-over from other donors' samples. Sequenced: naive CD8+ T cells from PBMCs. Here the CDR3 reads CASSVAGVWDEQYF. The CDR3 coding sequence is TGTGCCAGCAGTGTAGCGGGAGTGTGGGACGAGCAGTACTTC.